The 8 T cell receptor beta chains below all came from one sample that was sequenced in a study of long-term antiretroviral therapy in people with HIV. The assay, immunoSEQ v3.0, was run at survey level. Assay used: immunoSEQ multiplex PCR; TCRdb lists only in-frame clones, some missing. The table records roughly 32,000 clones, roughly 85% of them present only once. The sequenced sample was unsorted PBMCs, obtained roughly 3.5 years after starting antiretroviral therapy. These receptor sequences come from a man younger than 35 with HIV.

The chain is built from TRBV7-9 and TRBJ2-7, with TRBD2 as a possible D gene (6 bases). Trimming took 2 bases from V and 6 from J, leaving 14 bases between them. CDR3 length equals 14 residues. CDR1 is SEHNR and CDR2 is FQNEAQ in the germline V gene (reference sequence). The CDR3, as DNA: TGTGCCAGCAGCTTAAACGCACTAGCTTTCGAGCAGTACTTC. Its translation is CASSLNALAFEQYF.

The chain is built from TRBV5-4 and TRBJ1-1, with D unresolved. V lost 4 bases to trimming and J lost 6 bases, with 19 bases between them. CDR3 size: 15 residues. The germline V gene has CDR1 SGHNT and CDR2 YYREEE (reference sequence). The CDR3 spells CASSLLSIRASEAFF. DNA for the CDR3: TGTGCCAGCAGCCTCCTATCGATACGAGCTTCTGAAGCTTTCTTT.

The chain carries TRBV11-2 and TRBJ2-1; unclear D gene. The germline CDR1 and CDR2 sequences are SGHAT and FQNNGV. The CDR3 is 19 amino acids. V was clipped by 5 bases and J by 2 bases, with 25 bases between them. The chain's CDR3 is CASSRIPSVGRQTYNEQFF. The CDR3 DNA follows: TGTGCCAGCAGCCGTATTCCCAGCGTCGGTAGGCAAACCTACAATGAGCAGTTCTTC.

The genes are TRBV7-9 and TRBJ2-7; D unresolved. From germline, CDR1 is SEHNR and CDR2 FQNEAQ (reference sequence). V was cut by 1 base and J by 2 bases, with 9 bases left in between. The CDR3 runs 14 residues. The CDR3 sequence: CASSLEGEAYEQYF. DNA for the CDR3: TGTGCCAGCAGCTTAGAAGGCGAGGCCTACGAGCAGTACTTC.

V is TRBV19 and J is TRBJ1-1; no reliable D call. This CDR3 is 11 amino acids long. Trimming left V 1 base short and J 7 bases short, with 4 bases between. CDR1 and CDR2 (germline): LNHDA, SQIVND (reference sequence). The CDR3 nucleotides are TGTGCCAGTAGTATAGCCGATGAAGCTTTCTTT. Translation gives CASSIADEAFF.

The chain joins TRBV5-1 to TRBJ2-1, with unresolved D. Germline V gene sequence: CDR1 SGHRS, CDR2 YFSETQ. The V and J ends lost 7 bases and 4 bases respectively, with 15 bases between them. The CDR3 length is 14 residues. CDR3 coding DNA: TGCGCCAGCGGCGTCGTCGGCCTTTACAATGAGCAGTTCTTC. Its protein is CASGVVGLYNEQFF. Using reference TRBV5-1 and TRBJ2-1 for the parts outside the CDR3, the full variable domain is KAGVTQTPRYLIKTRGQQVTLSCSPISGHRSVSWYQQTPGQGLQFLFEYFSETQRNKGNFPGRFSGRQFSNSRSEMNVSTLELGDSALYLCASGVVGLYNEQFFGPGTRLTVL.

The rearrangement uses TRBV19 and TRBJ1-3; D is unclear. The CDR3 spans 15 residues. CDR1 and CDR2 from the germline V gene are LNHDA and SQIVND (reference sequence). Trimming took 6 bases from V and 0 from J, leaving 12 bases between them. CDR3 protein: CASSVPKSSGNTIYF. As DNA, the CDR3 is TGTGCCAGTAGCGTCCCCAAGAGCTCTGGAAACACCATATATTTT.

The chain's CDR3 is CASSYYEKLFF. The DNA of the CDR3 is TGTGCCAGCAGTTACTACGAAAAACTGTTTTTT. The chain carries TRBV6-6 and TRBJ1-4; D ambiguous. V lost 1 base and J 8 bases, leaving 2 bases between the germline ends. This CDR3 comprises 11 residues. In germline, CDR1 is MNHNY, CDR2 SVGAGI (reference sequence).